The source of this T cell receptor (beta chain) is a study of shared T cell receptors in the human thymus. Some clones are missing from TCRdb's copy, which holds only in-frame ones; the method was immunoSEQ multiplex PCR. Among hundreds of thousands of clones, around 87% were seen once, and the ten largest hold over 0.008%. V lost 2 bases, J lost 3 bases, and 20 bases lay in between. In germline, CDR1 is SGHTA, CDR2 FQGNSA. This CDR3 region has 17 residues. These same records also appear under a second study, on human thymus T cells. That source reports: Having surgery to correct congenital heart defects, healthy Finnish infants acted as the donors. Corrective cardiac operations yielded the resected thymus tissue. Usage of V and J genes appeared biased in thymic and blood repertoires.

This sequence originates from a boy in the first two years of life with a congenital heart defect. Sequenced: thymocytes. This rearrangement joins TRBV7-2 to TRBJ2-7, with a weak D call TRBD2 (5 bases). This CDR3 is CASSLSSGNPPGYEQYF. As DNA, the CDR3 is TGTGCCAGCAGCTTATCAAGCGGCAACCCCCCCGGCTACGAGCAGTACTTC.